This TCR beta chain was profiled in a study of T cell changes during pregnancy in multiple sclerosis. The method was immunoSEQ multiplex PCR; TCRdb's version includes in-frame clones alone and lacks a portion of them. The data hold 40,000 to 50,000 clones, with 90% to 95% observed a single time. The CDR3 is made up of 14 amino acids. Germline values: CDR1 SGHDT, CDR2 YYEEEE. V was shortened by 2 bases and J by 5 bases, with 14 bases between the two germline ends. Sequenced here: CD8+ T cells from peripheral blood mononuclear cells, sampled in the third trimester of pregnancy. The V gene is TRBV5-6, the J gene TRBJ2-7, with D maybe TRBD2 (6 bases). The TCR was taken from a female donor with multiple sclerosis, enrolled in a pregnancy study. CDR3 nucleotide sequence: TGTGCCAGCAGCTTAACGGGGGAGACTGACGAGCAGTACTTC. Translating gives CASSLTGETDEQYF.